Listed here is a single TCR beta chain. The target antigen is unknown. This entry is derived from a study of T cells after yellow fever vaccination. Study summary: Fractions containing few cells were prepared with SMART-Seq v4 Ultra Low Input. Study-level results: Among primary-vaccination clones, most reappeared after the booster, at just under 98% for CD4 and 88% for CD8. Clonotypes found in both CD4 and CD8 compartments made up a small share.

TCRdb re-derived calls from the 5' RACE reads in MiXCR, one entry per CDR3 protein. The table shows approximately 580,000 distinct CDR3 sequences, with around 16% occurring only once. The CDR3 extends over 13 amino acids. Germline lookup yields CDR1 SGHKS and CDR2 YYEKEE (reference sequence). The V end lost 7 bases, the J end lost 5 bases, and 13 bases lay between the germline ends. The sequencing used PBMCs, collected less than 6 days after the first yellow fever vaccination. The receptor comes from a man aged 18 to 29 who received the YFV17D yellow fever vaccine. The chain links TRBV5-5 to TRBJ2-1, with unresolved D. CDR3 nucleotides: TGTGCCAGCTTGGGTGTGATCGACAATGAGCAGTTCTTC. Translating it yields CASLGVIDNEQFF.